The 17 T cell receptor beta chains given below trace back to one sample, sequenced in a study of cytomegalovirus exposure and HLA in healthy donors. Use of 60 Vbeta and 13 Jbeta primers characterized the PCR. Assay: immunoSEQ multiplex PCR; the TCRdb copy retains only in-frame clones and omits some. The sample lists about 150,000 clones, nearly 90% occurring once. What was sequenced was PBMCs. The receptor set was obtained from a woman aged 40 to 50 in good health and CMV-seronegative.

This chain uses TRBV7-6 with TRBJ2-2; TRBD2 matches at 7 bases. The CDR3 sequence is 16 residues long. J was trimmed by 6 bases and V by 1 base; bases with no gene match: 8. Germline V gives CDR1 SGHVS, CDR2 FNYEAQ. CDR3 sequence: CASSLGFWGGAGELFF. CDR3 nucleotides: TGTGCCAGCAGCTTAGGATTTTGGGGGGGAGCCGGGGAGCTGTTTTTT.

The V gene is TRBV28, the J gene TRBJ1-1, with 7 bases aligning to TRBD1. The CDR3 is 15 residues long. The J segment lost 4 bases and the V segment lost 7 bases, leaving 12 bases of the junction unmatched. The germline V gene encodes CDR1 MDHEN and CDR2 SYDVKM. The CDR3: CASTRGDYRGTEAFF. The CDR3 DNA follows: TGTGCCAGCACCAGGGGGGATTATCGGGGCACTGAAGCTTTCTTT.

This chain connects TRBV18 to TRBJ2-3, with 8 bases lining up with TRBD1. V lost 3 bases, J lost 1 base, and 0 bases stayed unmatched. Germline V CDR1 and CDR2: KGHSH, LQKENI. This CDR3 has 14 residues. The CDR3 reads CASSPDRGTDTQYF. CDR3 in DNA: TGTGCCAGCTCACCGGACAGGGGCACAGATACGCAGTATTTT.

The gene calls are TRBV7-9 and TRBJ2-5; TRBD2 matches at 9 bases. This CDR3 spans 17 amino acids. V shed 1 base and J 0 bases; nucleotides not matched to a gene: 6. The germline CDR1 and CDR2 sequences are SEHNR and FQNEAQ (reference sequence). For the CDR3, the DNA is TGTGCCAGCAGCTTAGGGGCTAGCGGGATTTACCAAGAGACCCAGTACTTC. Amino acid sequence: CASSLGASGIYQETQYF.

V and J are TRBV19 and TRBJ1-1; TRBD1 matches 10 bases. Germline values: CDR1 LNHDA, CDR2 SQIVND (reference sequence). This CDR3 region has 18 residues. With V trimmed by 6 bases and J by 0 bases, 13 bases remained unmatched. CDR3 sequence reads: CASRNPGQGPTLNTEAFF. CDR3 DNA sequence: TGTGCCAGTAGGAACCCGGGACAGGGGCCCACACTGAACACTGAAGCTTTCTTT.

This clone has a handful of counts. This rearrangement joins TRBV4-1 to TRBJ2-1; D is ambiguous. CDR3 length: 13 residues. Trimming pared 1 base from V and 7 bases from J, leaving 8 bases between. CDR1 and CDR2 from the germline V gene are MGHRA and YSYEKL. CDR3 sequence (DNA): TGCGCCAGCAGCCAAGGTTTGGCTAATGAGCAGTTCTTC. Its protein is CASSQGLANEQFF.

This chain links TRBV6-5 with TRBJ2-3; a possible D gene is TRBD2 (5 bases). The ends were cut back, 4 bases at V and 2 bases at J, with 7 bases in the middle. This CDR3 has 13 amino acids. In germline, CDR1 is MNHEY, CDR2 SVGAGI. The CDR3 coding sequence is TGTGCCAGCAGTTCGGGATTCACAGATACGCAGTATTTT. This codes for CASSSGFTDTQYF.

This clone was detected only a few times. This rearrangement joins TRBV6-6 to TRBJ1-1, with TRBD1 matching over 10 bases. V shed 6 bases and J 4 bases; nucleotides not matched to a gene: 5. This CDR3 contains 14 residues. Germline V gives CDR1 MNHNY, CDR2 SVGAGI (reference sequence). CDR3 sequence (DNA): TGTGCCAGCAGAGGACAGGGGGGGAGCACTGAAGCTTTCTTT. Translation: CASRGQGGSTEAFF.

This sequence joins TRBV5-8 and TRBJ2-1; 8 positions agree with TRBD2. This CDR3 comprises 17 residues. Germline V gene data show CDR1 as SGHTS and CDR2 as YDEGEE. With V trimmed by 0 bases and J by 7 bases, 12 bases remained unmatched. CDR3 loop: CASSLVAGLGRVNEQFF. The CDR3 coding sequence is TGTGCCAGCAGCTTGGTGGCGGGACTAGGTCGTGTAAATGAGCAGTTCTTC.

The CDR3 nucleotides read TGTGCCACCAGCCGAGGGACTAGCGGCTACGAGCAGTACTTC. This codes for CATSRGTSGYEQYF. The V gene is TRBV15, the J gene TRBJ2-7, with 11 bases matching TRBD2. In germline, CDR1 is LNHNV, CDR2 YYDKDF (reference sequence). Trimming removed 5 bases from V and 3 bases from J; junction bases left unmatched: 3. This CDR3 contains 14 residues. Looking up the rest from reference TRBV15 and TRBJ2-7 gives the full variable domain: DAMVIQNPRYQVTQFGKPVTLSCSQTLNHNVMYWYQQKSSQAPKLLFHYYDKDFNNEADTPDNFQSRRPNTSFCFLDIRSPGLGDTAMYLCATSRGTSGYEQYFGPGTRLTVT.

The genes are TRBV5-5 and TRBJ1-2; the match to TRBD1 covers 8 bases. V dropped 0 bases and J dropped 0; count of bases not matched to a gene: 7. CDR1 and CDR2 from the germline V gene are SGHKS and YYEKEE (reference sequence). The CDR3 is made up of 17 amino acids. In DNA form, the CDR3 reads TGTGCCAGCAGCTTGGAAGGGACAGGCCGGACTAACTATGGCTACACCTTC. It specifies CASSLEGTGRTNYGYTF.

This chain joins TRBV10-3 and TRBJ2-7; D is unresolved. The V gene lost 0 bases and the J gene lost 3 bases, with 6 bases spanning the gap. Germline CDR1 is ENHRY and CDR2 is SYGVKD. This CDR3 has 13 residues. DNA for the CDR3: TGTGCCATCAGTGAGTCTGCGTTCTACGAGCAGTACTTC. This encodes CAISESAFYEQYF.

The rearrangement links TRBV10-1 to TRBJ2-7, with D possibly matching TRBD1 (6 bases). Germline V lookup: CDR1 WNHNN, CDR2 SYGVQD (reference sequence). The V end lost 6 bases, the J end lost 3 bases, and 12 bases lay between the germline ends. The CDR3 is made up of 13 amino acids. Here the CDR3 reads CASSRGQSYEQYF. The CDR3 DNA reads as TGCGCCAGCAGCCGAGGACAGAGCTACGAGCAGTACTTC.

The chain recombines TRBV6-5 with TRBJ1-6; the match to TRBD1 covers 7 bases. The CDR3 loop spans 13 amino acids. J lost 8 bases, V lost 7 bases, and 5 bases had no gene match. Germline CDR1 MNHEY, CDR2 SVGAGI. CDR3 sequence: CASTRDSDSPLHF. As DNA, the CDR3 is TGTGCCAGCACCCGGGACAGCGATTCACCCCTCCACTTT.

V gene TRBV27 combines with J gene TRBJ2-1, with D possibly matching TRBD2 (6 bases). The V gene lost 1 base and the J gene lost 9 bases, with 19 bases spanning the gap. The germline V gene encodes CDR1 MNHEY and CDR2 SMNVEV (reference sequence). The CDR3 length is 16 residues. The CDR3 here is CASSLWGDSMAGEQFF. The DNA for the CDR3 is TGTGCCAGCAGTTTATGGGGGGACTCCATGGCCGGTGAGCAGTTCTTC.

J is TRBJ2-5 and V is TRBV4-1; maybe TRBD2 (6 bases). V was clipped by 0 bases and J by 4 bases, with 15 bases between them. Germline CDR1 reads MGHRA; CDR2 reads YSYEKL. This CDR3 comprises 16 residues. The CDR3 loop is CASSQDPRERGETQYF. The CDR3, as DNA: TGCGCCAGCAGCCAAGACCCCCGGGAGAGGGGAGAGACCCAGTACTTC.

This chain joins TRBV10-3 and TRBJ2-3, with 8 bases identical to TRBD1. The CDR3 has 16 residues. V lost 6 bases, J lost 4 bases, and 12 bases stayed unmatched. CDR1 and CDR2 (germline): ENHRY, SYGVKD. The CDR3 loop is CAIREMDREGSDTQYF. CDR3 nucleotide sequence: TGTGCCATCAGAGAAATGGACAGGGAAGGATCAGATACGCAGTATTTT.